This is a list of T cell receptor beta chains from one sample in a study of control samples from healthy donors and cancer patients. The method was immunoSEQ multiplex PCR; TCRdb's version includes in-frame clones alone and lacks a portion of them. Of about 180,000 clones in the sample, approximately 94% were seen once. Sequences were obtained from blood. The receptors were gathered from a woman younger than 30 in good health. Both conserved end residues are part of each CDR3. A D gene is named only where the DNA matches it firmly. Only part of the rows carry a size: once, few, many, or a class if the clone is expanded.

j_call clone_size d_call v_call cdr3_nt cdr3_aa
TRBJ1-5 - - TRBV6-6 TGTGCCAGCAGTTTACCTCCGGAGGGGAGCAATCAGCCCCAGCATTTT CASSLPPEGSNQPQHF
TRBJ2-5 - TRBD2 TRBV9 TGTGCCAGCAGCGTAAACGAAGCCGGGGGGGCCTATGAGACCCAGTACTTC CASSVNEAGGAYETQYF
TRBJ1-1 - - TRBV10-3 TGTGCCATCAGTGAGAACGAAGGTGGAGCTTTCTTT CAISENEGGAFF
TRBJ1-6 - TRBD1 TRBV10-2 TGCGCCAGCAGCCTCCGGGACAGGGGGTTTCCCCTCCACTTT CASSLRDRGFPLHF
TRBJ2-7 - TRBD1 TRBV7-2 TGTGCCAGCAGCTTGGGACAGGGAACGTACGAGCAGTACTTC CASSLGQGTYEQYF
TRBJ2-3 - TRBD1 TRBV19 TGTGCCAGTAGAACATCCGGGACAGGGGCAGGAGATACGCAGTATTTT CASRTSGTGAGDTQYF
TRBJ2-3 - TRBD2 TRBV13 TGTGCCGGCAGCCCCCTGGCGGGGGTAAAAGATACGCAGTATTTT CAGSPLAGVKDTQYF
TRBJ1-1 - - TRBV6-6 TGTGCCAGCAGTTACGGGGGGAACACTGAAGCTTTCTTT CASSYGGNTEAFF
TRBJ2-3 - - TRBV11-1 TGTGCCAGCAGCTTGTCGGGTACAGATACGCAGTATTTT CASSLSGTDTQYF
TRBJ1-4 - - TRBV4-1 TGCGCCAGCAGCCTCCAATCGGGCCTTAATGAAAAACTGTTTTTT CASSLQSGLNEKLFF
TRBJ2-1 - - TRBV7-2 TGTGCCAGCAGCTTCGTTTTTTACAATGAGCAGTTCTTC CASSFVFYNEQFF
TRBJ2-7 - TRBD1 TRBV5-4 TGTGCCAGCAACCAGGACAGGGCCGGGGAGCAGTACTTC CASNQDRAGEQYF
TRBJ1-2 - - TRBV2 TGTGCCAGCAGTCCCAGGGGCCGGTATGTCTATGGCTACACCTTC CASSPRGRYVYGYTF
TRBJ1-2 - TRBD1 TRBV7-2 TGTGCCAGCAGCTTAGGTCCAACAGGGGATCCCTATGGCTACACCTTC CASSLGPTGDPYGYTF
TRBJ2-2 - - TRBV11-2 TGTGCCAGCAGCTTGAGCAGAACGAACACCGGGGAGCTGTTTTTT CASSLSRTNTGELFF
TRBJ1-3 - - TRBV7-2 TGTGCCAGCAGCTTAGATAGCTCTGGAAACACCATATATTTT CASSLDSSGNTIYF
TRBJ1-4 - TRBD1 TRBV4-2 TGTGCCAGCAGCCAAGAACAGGGGGCAGGTGAAAAACTGTTTTTT CASSQEQGAGEKLFF
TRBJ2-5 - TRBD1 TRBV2 TGTGCCAGCGGGGGGGATACCCGGGACAGGGATGAGACCCAGTACTTC CASGGDTRDRDETQYF
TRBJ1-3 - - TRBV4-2 TGTGCCAGCAGCCAAGAGTCCCACCGGGTTGGATCAGGTGGAAACACCATATATTTT CASSQESHRVGSGGNTIYF
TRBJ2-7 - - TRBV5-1 TGCGCCAGCAGCCTCAGGGTGAGCGCTCCCTACGAGCAGTACTTC CASSLRVSAPYEQYF
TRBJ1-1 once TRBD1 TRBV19 TGTGCCAGTCAGAGACAGGGATCAAGAGAAGCTTTCTTT CASQRQGSREAFF
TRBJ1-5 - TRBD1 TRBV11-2 TGTGCCAGCAGTGCGATACAGGGGCTTAATCAGCCCCAGCATTTT CASSAIQGLNQPQHF
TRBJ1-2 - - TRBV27 TGTGCCAGCAGTTTATCGTCCCAGGGCGCTGTTGGCTACACCTTC CASSLSSQGAVGYTF
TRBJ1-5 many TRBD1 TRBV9 TGTGCCAGCAGCGCCGCAGGGGGGGTACAGCCCCAGCATTTT CASSAAGGVQPQHF
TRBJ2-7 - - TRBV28 TGTGCCAGCAGGGAGGGCACAACCTACGAGCAGTACTTC CASREGTTYEQYF
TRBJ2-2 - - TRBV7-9 TGTGCCAGCAGCTTAACGGGCCTTAATGGGCTGTTTTTT CASSLTGLNGLFF
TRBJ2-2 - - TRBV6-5 TGTGCCAGCCGTCAGGGCGCGAACACCGGGGAGCTGTTTTTT CASRQGANTGELFF
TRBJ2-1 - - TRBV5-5 TGTGCCAGCAGCATTGCGGGTAACTCCTACAATGAGCAGTTCTTC CASSIAGNSYNEQFF
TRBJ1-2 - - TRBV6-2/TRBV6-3 TGTGCCAGCAGTTACCTGCACAGAAACTATGGCTACACCTTC CASSYLHRNYGYTF
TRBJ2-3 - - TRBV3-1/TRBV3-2 TGTGCCAGCAGGTCCGGAGGTGGTAGCCCCTGGGCAGATACGCAGTATTTT CASRSGGGSPWADTQYF
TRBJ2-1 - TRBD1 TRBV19 TGTGCCAGTAGTCGTCGGACAGGGTCGGAGGCCTACAATGAGCAGTTCTTC CASSRRTGSEAYNEQFF
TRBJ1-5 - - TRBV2 TGTGCCAGCACCGAGGGGGGGAATCAGCCCCAGCATTTT CASTEGGNQPQHF
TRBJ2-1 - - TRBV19 TGTGCCAGTAGTATACTAACCGGATCGGGTTACAATGAGCAGTTCTTC CASSILTGSGYNEQFF
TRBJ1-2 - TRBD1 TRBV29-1 TGCAGCGTTCGGGTATTGACAGGGGGCAGGGGTAACTATGGCTACACCTTC CSVRVLTGGRGNYGYTF
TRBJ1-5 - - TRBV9 TGTGCCAGCAGCGTAGCTGGGGATAGCAATCAGCCCCAGCATTTT CASSVAGDSNQPQHF
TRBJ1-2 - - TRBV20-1 TGCAGTGCTAGTCCACTCAACCAGGGGAGAGGCTACACCTTC CSASPLNQGRGYTF